The following is a T cell receptor beta chain sequence with its context. Its matching antigen is unknown. Produced via immunoSEQ multiplex PCR; TCRdb's table is partial and in-frame only. In the table there are 150,000 to 200,000 clones, roughly 82% of which are singletons. These data are taken from a study of cytomegalovirus exposure and HLA in healthy donors. For the study at large: The 100 to 150 validation repertoires matched the approximately 700 first-cohort repertoires in platform, a later analysis reported. Study-level findings and limits: Three CMV-associated chains proved CMV antigen-specific in vitro. Cytomegalovirus association was listed for roughly 160 TCR beta chains.

From the 120-subject validation cohort, which was separate from the roughly 610-subject first cohort, the donors were drawn. Germline V lookup: CDR1 MGHRA, CDR2 YSYEKL. This CDR3 region has 15 residues. J gave up 4 bases and V 4 bases, and 7 bases lay outside the gene matches. The chain recombines TRBV4-1 with TRBJ2-7; 10 bases agree with TRBD1. The sequence was obtained from a woman aged 25 to 45 in good health and CMV-seropositive. The sequenced sample was PBMCs. In DNA form, the CDR3 reads TGCGCCAGCAGCCTCCGACAGGGGGCGAGATACGAGCAGTACTTC. Translating gives CASSLRQGARYEQYF.